A single T cell receptor (beta chain) is shown here with its context. The target antigen is unknown. TCRdb keeps only in-frame clones here, not all; method: immunoSEQ multiplex PCR. Here the sample spans tens of thousands of clones, 80% to 90% being singletons. This entry comes from a study of monozygotic twins with cystic fibrosis. Study results and caveats: Low clonality (median roughly 0.01) suggested a mostly naive repertoire.

The V and J ends lost 3 bases and 0 bases, in that order; junction bases with no gene match: 8. This CDR3 contains 19 residues. Germline CDR1 MGHRA, CDR2 YSYEKL. The sample consisted of blood. This rearrangement joins TRBV4-1 to TRBJ2-3; 14 bases fit TRBD2. This receptor was taken from a woman in her twenties or thirties with cystic fibrosis. CDR3 coding DNA: TGCGCCAGCAGCCATACCCTCAGGACTAGCGGGGGGAGCACAGATACGCAGTATTTT. Translating gives CASSHTLRTSGGSTDTQYF.